Presented here are 12 T cell receptor beta chains from one specimen sequenced in a study of cytomegalovirus exposure and HLA in healthy donors. This PCR relied on a set of 60 Vbeta primers and 13 Jbeta primers. Using immunoSEQ multiplex PCR, the repertoire was profiled, and TCRdb retains in-frame clones only, with some absent. This table holds 200,000 to 250,000 clones, about 80% found once. Sequenced sample: PBMCs. Receptors were obtained from a woman between 55 and 75 years old in good health and CMV-seropositive.

In DNA, the CDR3 is TGTGCCAGCAGCTTAAGGTTGGGGGGGCTTCAGCCCCAGCATTTT. Protein product: CASSLRLGGLQPQHF. The J gene is TRBJ1-5, the V gene TRBV7-3; maybe TRBD1 (6 bases). The germline gives CDR1 SGHTA, CDR2 FQGTGA. V dropped 1 base and J dropped 6 bases, with 13 bases sitting between them. The CDR3 runs 15 residues. The full variable domain, rest sourced from reference TRBV7-3 and TRBJ1-5, is GAGVSQTPSNKVTEKGKYVELRCDPISGHTALYWYRQSLGQGPEFLIYFQGTGAADDSGLPNDRFFAVRPEGSVSTLKIQRTERGDSAVYLCASSLRLGGLQPQHFGDGTRLSIL.

This clone was counted only a few times. This rearrangement joins TRBV7-9 to TRBJ1-2, with D perhaps matching TRBD1 (6 bases). CDR3 length: 14 amino acids. Germline CDR1 and CDR2: SEHNR and FQNEAQ (reference sequence). The germline V and J ends were trimmed by 8 bases and 1 base, with 14 bases remaining between them. CDR3: CASGGGQVNYGYTF. CDR3 DNA: TGTGCCAGCGGCGGGGGGCAAGTTAACTATGGCTACACCTTC.

This clone was found once. The rearrangement links TRBV4-2 to TRBJ2-5, with TRBD2 identical over 9 bases. The DNA matches TRBJ2-7 better at its end, which makes the J call doubtful. Per germline, CDR1 LGHNA and CDR2 YNFKEQ. The CDR3 contains 14 residues. CDR3 sequence: CASSQREGPYEQYF. CDR3 DNA sequence: TGTGCCAGCAGCCAGCGGGAGGGCCCCTACGAGCAGTACTTC.

The CDR3 coding sequence is TGCGCCAGCAGCCGAACACCAGCGGGAGTAAGCTACAATGAGCAGTTCTTC. Protein product: CASSRTPAGVSYNEQFF. J is TRBJ2-1 and V is TRBV4-1; 8 bases agree with TRBD2. This CDR3 region has 17 residues. Germline loops: CDR1 MGHRA, CDR2 YSYEKL. The V gene end was trimmed by 4 bases and the J gene end by 3 bases; junction bases not matched to a gene: 11.

This clone was seen just once. CDR3 loop: CASSLRAGGEPYGYTF. The CDR3 DNA sequence: TGTGCCAGCAGTTTACGGGCTGGAGGCGAGCCCTATGGCTACACCTTC. The chain links TRBV27 to TRBJ1-2; no clear D gene. V was pared by 2 bases and J by 4 bases, with 17 bases between. The length of the CDR3 is 16 residues. Germline lookup yields CDR1 MNHEY and CDR2 SMNVEV (reference sequence).

The V and J genes are TRBV5-4 and TRBJ2-1; 9 nucleotides line up with TRBD2. CDR1 and CDR2 (germline): SGHNT, YYREEE (reference sequence). The CDR3 has 16 residues. V gave up 1 base and J gave up 8 bases; unmatched junction bases: 10. The CDR3, as DNA: TGTGCCAGCAGCTTGTTTAGCGGGAGCCCTTCGGATGAGCAGTTCTTC. This sequence encodes CASSLFSGSPSDEQFF.

The V call is TRBV16, the J call TRBJ1-4; no firm D call. V shed 4 bases and J shed 7 bases, with 13 bases lying between them. CDR1 and CDR2 from the germline V gene are KGHSY and FQNENV. CDR3 size: 14 residues. CDR3 nucleotide sequence: TGTGCCAGCAGCCCCAAAGGCAGGCTTGAAAAACTGTTTTTT. Its translation is CASSPKGRLEKLFF.

This chain connects TRBV27 to TRBJ2-1, with 10 positions matching TRBD2. Germline-derived CDR1 and CDR2 are MNHEY and SMNVEV (reference sequence). The V and J ends lost 2 bases and 15 bases, in that order; junction bases with no gene match: 25. The CDR3 is made up of 19 amino acids. The CDR3 region has the DNA TGTGCCAGCAGTTTAAGGTCAGGACCTTTTTCTAGCGGGAGTCGAGCATTGTTCTTC. It yields the protein CASSLRSGPFSSGSRALFF.

The CDR3 sequence is CASSLSLRPDGAFF. In DNA, the CDR3 is TGTGCCAGCAGTTTGTCACTACGGCCTGATGGAGCTTTCTTT. The chain uses TRBV28 and TRBJ1-1; D is unresolved. The V and J ends lost 3 bases and 10 bases respectively, with 18 bases between them. The germline CDR1 and CDR2 sequences are MDHEN and SYDVKM. This CDR3 is built from 14 residues.

The rearrangement links TRBV9 to TRBJ2-1; 13 bases map to TRBD2. The germline CDR1 and CDR2 sequences are SGDLS and YYNGEE. Trimming at V came to 4 bases and at J to 4 bases, leaving 5 bases not matched to a gene. The length of the CDR3 is 16 residues. DNA for the CDR3: TGTGCCAGCAGCAACGGACTAGCGGGAGCTTACAATGAGCAGTTCTTC. This translates into CASSNGLAGAYNEQFF.

There are a few counts of this clone. The rearrangement uses TRBV19 and TRBJ2-5, with D tentatively TRBD2 (6 bases). The CDR3 has 16 amino acids. The V end was cut by 3 bases, the J end by 0 bases, with 14 bases between. Germline CDR1 is LNHDA and CDR2 is SQIVND (reference sequence). The CDR3 DNA follows: TGTGCCAGTAGTATCTCGCTCCGGGAGTACCAAGAGACCCAGTACTTC. This gives the protein CASSISLREYQETQYF.

This rearrangement joins TRBV9 to TRBJ2-1; maybe TRBD2 (6 bases). The CDR3 loop spans 13 amino acids. Per germline, CDR1 SGDLS and CDR2 YYNGEE. The V gene lost 9 bases and the J gene lost 7 bases, with 17 bases spanning the gap. The CDR3 sequence is CATSPRTNNEQFF. The CDR3 DNA follows: TGTGCCACTTCCCCTCGGACTAATAATGAGCAGTTCTTC. The full variable domain, its missing parts supplied by reference TRBV9 and TRBJ2-1, is DSGVTQTPKHLITATGQRVTLRCSPRSGDLSVYWYQQSLDQGLQFLIQYYNGEERAKGNILERFSAQQFPDLHSELNLSSLELGDSALYFCATSPRTNNEQFFGPGTRLTVL.